This TCR beta chain was documented in a study of control samples from healthy donors and cancer patients. Clones were sequenced by immunoSEQ multiplex PCR, and TCRdb holds only the in-frame ones, with some missing. The table has approximately 210,000 clones, over 80% seen once. Germline V gives CDR1 LNHNV, CDR2 YYDKDF (reference sequence). CDR3 length: 17 residues. The V and J ends lost 0 bases and 0 bases respectively, with 15 bases between them. The clonotype originates from a man under 40 in good health. This rearrangement joins TRBV15 to TRBJ2-7; weak D call: TRBD1 (6 bases). Sequencing was performed on blood. The CDR3 DNA follows: TGTGCCACCAGCAGAGACCAGGACAGCGCTAACTCCTACGAGCAGTACTTC. Translating gives CATSRDQDSANSYEQYF.